Following are 20 T cell receptor beta chains from one sample sequenced in a study of PD-L1 blockade in urothelial cancer. Produced via immunoSEQ multiplex PCR; TCRdb's table is partial and in-frame only. The table records about 50,000 clones, around 88% of them present only once. Time point noted: pretreatment peripheral blood. The sequences come from PBMCs, collected around atezolizumab (anti-PD-L1) treatment. Every receptor here comes from a woman aged 55-70 years with urothelial cancer.

This clone was observed once. The gene calls are TRBV7-9 and TRBJ2-3; maybe TRBD2 (6 bases). Germline assignment: CDR1 SEHNR and CDR2 FQNEAQ (reference sequence). The V end lost 5 bases, the J end lost 0 bases, and 12 bases lay between the germline ends. The CDR3 totals 15 residues. The CDR3 DNA is TGTGCCAGCAGCCCTGGGGAGGTGAGCACAGATACGCAGTATTTT. Protein product: CASSPGEVSTDTQYF.

This clone is judged medium-sized (0.01 to 0.1%). The V and J genes are TRBV9 and TRBJ2-3; 11 bases line up with TRBD2. V was pared by 4 bases and J by 8 bases, with 6 bases of the junction left unmatched. Germline CDR1 reads SGDLS; CDR2 reads YYNGEE. The CDR3 covers 14 residues. The CDR3 region is CASSPGLAGFTQYF. CDR3 nucleotide sequence: TGTGCCAGCAGCCCTGGACTAGCGGGTTTTACGCAGTATTTT.

The rearrangement links TRBV5-5 to TRBJ1-4, with a weak D call TRBD1 (6 bases). The germline V gene has CDR1 SGHKS and CDR2 YYEKEE (reference sequence). The V gene lost 0 bases and the J gene lost 1 base, with 13 bases spanning the gap. CDR3 size: 17 residues. In DNA, the CDR3 is TGTGCCAGCAGCTTGGGTCTGGGGGCGCAAACTAATGAAAAACTGTTTTTT. Encoded protein: CASSLGLGAQTNEKLFF.

This chain joins TRBV18 and TRBJ2-7; the D is unclear. Germline-derived CDR1 and CDR2 are KGHSH and LQKENI. The V gene lost 2 bases and the J gene lost 3 bases, with 8 bases spanning the gap. The CDR3 runs 13 residues. Here the CDR3 DNA reads TGTGCCAGCTCACCAGCTCAGGACTACGAGCAGTACTTC. It yields the protein CASSPAQDYEQYF.

The rearrangement joins TRBV6-5 to TRBJ2-7; no clear D gene. V was trimmed by 2 bases and J by 6 bases, leaving 11 bases between them. Germline CDR1 MNHEY, CDR2 SVGAGI. This CDR3 is 13 amino acids long. The CDR3 DNA sequence: TGTGCCAGCAGTTACGCCATCGGCGGCGAGCAGTACTTC. Residues: CASSYAIGGEQYF.

This clone was seen once. The chain links TRBV6-5 to TRBJ1-3, with 8 positions matching TRBD1. Germline values: CDR1 MNHEY, CDR2 SVGAGI. Trimming removed 2 bases from V and 4 bases from J; junction bases left unmatched: 7. This CDR3 contains 16 residues. The DNA for the CDR3 is TGTGCCAGCAGTTACCGCAGGGGGCGCGGAGGAAACACCATATATTTT. Its translation is CASSYRRGRGGNTIYF.

The chain uses TRBV27 and TRBJ1-5; 8 bases map to TRBD1. The germline gives CDR1 MNHEY, CDR2 SMNVEV (reference sequence). The junction had 10 bases not matched to a gene; V was cut back by 0 bases and J by 6 bases. The CDR3 is 17 amino acids. The chain's CDR3 is CASSLSPRRGLGQPQHF. CDR3 in DNA: TGTGCCAGCAGTTTATCCCCACGCAGGGGGCTTGGTCAGCCCCAGCATTTT.

The chain joins TRBV10-2 to TRBJ1-1, with D unresolved. The CDR3 consists of 15 residues. CDR1 and CDR2 (germline): WSHSY, SAAADI. V was cut by 7 bases and J by 0 bases, with 15 bases left in between. CDR3 DNA sequence: TGCGCCAGCATCGGAATCAGTAGCATGAACACTGAAGCTTTCTTT. Its translation is CASIGISSMNTEAFF.

The chain couples TRBV18 to TRBJ2-7; TRBD1 aligns across 12 bases. This CDR3 is 15 amino acids long. J was trimmed by 4 bases and V by 3 bases; bases with no gene match: 4. The germline V gene has CDR1 KGHSH and CDR2 LQKENI. The CDR3 DNA reads as TGTGCCAGCTCACCCGGGACAGGGGGCGGGTACGAGCAGTACTTC. Amino acids: CASSPGTGGGYEQYF. Combining the CDR3 with reference TRBV18 and TRBJ2-7 gives the whole variable domain NAGVMQNPRHLVRRRGQEARLRCSPMKGHSHVYWYRQLPEEGLKFMVYLQKENIIDESGMPKERFSAEFPKEGPSILRIQQVVRGDSAAYFCASSPGTGGGYEQYFGPGTRLTVT.

This rearrangement joins TRBV14 to TRBJ2-5; D possibly corresponds to TRBD1 (6 bases). The germline CDR1 and CDR2 sequences are SGHDN and FVKESK. V was pared by 4 bases and J by 5 bases, with 23 bases between. CDR3 length: 17 amino acids. CDR3 sequence: CASSPLQGRVDGETQYF. DNA for the CDR3: TGTGCCAGCAGCCCGCTACAGGGCAGGGTTGATGGGGAGACCCAGTACTTC. The whole variable domain, filled in from reference TRBV14 and TRBJ2-5, reads EAGVTQFPSHSVIEKGQTVTLRCDPISGHDNLYWYRRVMGKEIKFLLHFVKESKQDESGMPNNRFLAERTGGTYSTLKVQPAELEDSGVYFCASSPLQGRVDGETQYFGPGTRLLVL.

V and J are TRBV25-1 and TRBJ2-5, with TRBD1 matching over 8 bases. Germline loops: CDR1 MGHDK, CDR2 SYGVNS. The ends lost 5 bases at V and 4 bases at J; junction bases unmatched: 3. CDR3 length equals 13 residues. The DNA for the CDR3 is TGTGCCAGCAGTCAGACAGGGGCAGAGACCCAGTACTTC. Protein sequence: CASSQTGAETQYF. Full variable domain (missing parts from reference TRBV25-1 and TRBJ2-5): EADIYQTPRYLVIGTGKKITLECSQTMGHDKMYWYQQDPGMELHLIHYSYGVNSTEKGDLSSESTVSRIRTEHFPLTLESARPSHTSQYLCASSQTGAETQYFGPGTRLLVL.

The chain recombines TRBV5-6 with TRBJ1-1; D is ambiguous. The CDR3 sequence is 13 residues long. The germline CDR1 and CDR2 sequences are SGHDT and YYEEEE. Trimming cost V 2 bases and J 2 bases, with 7 bases left between them. As DNA, the CDR3 is TGTGCCAGCAGCTTTGGGCACAACACTGAAGCTTTCTTT. It translates to CASSFGHNTEAFF.

This clone was recorded many times. Because the CDR3's place on the DNA is in doubt, the DNA is left out and the CDR3 is given as listed by TCRdb. This chain joins TRBV1 and TRBJ2-1; TRBD1 reflects the table's D call only, with no check against the DNA. TRBV1 is shown as a pseudogene. The CDR3 region is 17 residues in length, termini included. CDR3 residues: CTSSHSYPCQTYNEQFF.

In DNA, the CDR3 is TGTGCCAGCAGTTTTGTTAGCGGGAGAAGGGAGACCCAGTACTTC. Its translation is CASSFVSGRRETQYF. V is TRBV27 and J is TRBJ2-5, with 9 positions matching TRBD2. CDR1 and CDR2 (germline): MNHEY, SMNVEV (reference sequence). Trimming at V came to 3 bases and at J to 5 bases, leaving 7 bases not matched to a gene. The CDR3 contains 15 residues.

This clone was recorded only once. The rearrangement joins TRBV19 to TRBJ1-5; D possibly corresponds to TRBD1 (6 bases). Trimming removed 10 bases at V and 2 bases at J, with 15 bases between. CDR3 size: 14 residues. From germline, CDR1 is LNHDA and CDR2 SQIVND (reference sequence). The CDR3 bases are TGTGCCACCGTCGCAAGACAGGGCAATCAGCCCCAGCATTTT. This codes for CATVARQGNQPQHF.

The J gene is TRBJ2-3, the V gene TRBV7-4; TRBD1 matches 8 bases. There are 15 residues in the CDR3. J was trimmed by 5 bases and V by 5 bases; bases with no gene match: 9. CDR1 and CDR2 (germline): SGHVT, SQSDAQ. The CDR3 region is CASSERTGLEDTQYF. In DNA form, the CDR3 reads TGTGCCAGCAGCGAACGGACAGGGTTGGAAGATACGCAGTATTTT.

J is TRBJ2-7 and V is TRBV5-6; a possible D gene is TRBD2 (7 bases). Trimming took off 3 bases at V and 3 bases at J, with 25 bases between the two ends. The CDR3 loop spans 18 amino acids. CDR1 is SGHDT, CDR2 YYEEEE, per germline. CDR3 sequence: CASSWDYREGGSFYEQYF. The DNA of the CDR3 is TGTGCCAGCAGCTGGGACTACAGGGAAGGAGGATCGTTCTACGAGCAGTACTTC.

The genes are TRBV6-5 and TRBJ1-5; 8 bases match TRBD1. Germline V gives CDR1 MNHEY, CDR2 SVGAGI. Losses at the gene ends were 5 bases for V and 1 base for J; bases not matched to a gene: 4. The CDR3 has 15 residues. This CDR3 is CASSRTGLSNQPQHF. CDR3 DNA sequence: TGTGCCAGCAGTCGGACAGGGCTAAGCAATCAGCCCCAGCATTTT.

The chain is built from TRBV10-3 and TRBJ2-5; D not certain. Trimming cost V 4 bases and J 5 bases, with 11 bases left between them. CDR1 is ENHRY, CDR2 SYGVKD, per germline. CDR3 length: 13 amino acids. The CDR3 loop reads CAISVTKLETQYF. The DNA for the CDR3 is TGTGCCATCAGTGTCACTAAATTGGAGACCCAGTACTTC.

This chain links TRBV18 with TRBJ2-7; 9 bases line up with TRBD1. Trimming cost V 3 bases and J 2 bases; bases outside gene matches: 2. CDR3 length equals 14 residues. The germline CDR1 and CDR2 sequences are KGHSH and LQKENI. The chain's CDR3 is CASSPGQGTYEQYF. CDR3 nucleotides: TGTGCCAGCTCACCGGGACAGGGAACCTACGAGCAGTACTTC.